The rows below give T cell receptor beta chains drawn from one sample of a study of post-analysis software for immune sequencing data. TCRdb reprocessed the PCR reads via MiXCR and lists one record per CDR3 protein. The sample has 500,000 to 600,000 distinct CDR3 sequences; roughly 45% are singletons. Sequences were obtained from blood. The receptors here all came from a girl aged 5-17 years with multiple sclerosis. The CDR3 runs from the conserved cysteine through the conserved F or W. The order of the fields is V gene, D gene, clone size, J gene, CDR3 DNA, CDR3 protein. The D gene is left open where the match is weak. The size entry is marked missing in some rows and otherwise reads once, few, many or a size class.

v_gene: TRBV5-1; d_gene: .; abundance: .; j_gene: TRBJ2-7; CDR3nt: TGCGCCAGCAGCTTGATCGGGGACCCCTACGAGCAGTACTTC; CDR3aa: CASSLIGDPYEQYF
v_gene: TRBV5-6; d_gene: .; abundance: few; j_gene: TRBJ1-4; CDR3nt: TGTGCCAGCAGCCTAGGACCCCAAGGCCAAAAACTGTTTTTT; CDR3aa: CASSLGPQGQKLFF
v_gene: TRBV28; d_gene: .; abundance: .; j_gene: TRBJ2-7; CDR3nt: TGTGCCAGCAGTTTCCAGGGGAGTATACCCTACGAGCAGTACTTC; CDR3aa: CASSFQGSIPYEQYF
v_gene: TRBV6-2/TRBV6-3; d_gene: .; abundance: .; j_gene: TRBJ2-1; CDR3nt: TGTGCCAGTACCGCCCCGACAGGACCTACCTACAATGAGCAGTTCTTC; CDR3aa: CASTAPTGPTYNEQFF
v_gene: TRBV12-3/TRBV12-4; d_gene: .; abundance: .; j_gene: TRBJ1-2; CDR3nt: TGTGCCAGCAGGGGGCTCCAGCCAAACTATGGCTACACCTTC; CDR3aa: CASRGLQPNYGYTF
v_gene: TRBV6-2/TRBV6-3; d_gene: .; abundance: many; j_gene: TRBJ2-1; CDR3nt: TGTGCCAGCAGTTACCCCCCGGAGGAGCAGTTCTTC; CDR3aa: CASSYPPEEQFF
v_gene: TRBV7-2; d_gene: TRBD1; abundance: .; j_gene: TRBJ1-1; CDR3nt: TGTGCCAGCAGCTTCTCCGGGACAGGGGCCACTGAAGCTTTCTTT; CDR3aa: CASSFSGTGATEAFF
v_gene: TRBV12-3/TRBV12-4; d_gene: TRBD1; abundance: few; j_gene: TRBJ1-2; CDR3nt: TGTGCCAGCAGTTTAATCGGGACAGCAGACCACACCTTC; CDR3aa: CASSLIGTADHTF
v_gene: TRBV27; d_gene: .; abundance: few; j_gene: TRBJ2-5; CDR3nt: TGTGCCAGCAGTTTAGAAGACGAAGGGACCCAGTACTTC; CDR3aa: CASSLEDEGTQYF
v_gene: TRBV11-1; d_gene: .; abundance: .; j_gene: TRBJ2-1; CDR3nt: TGTGCCAGCAGCTTGAAAGGGGGGACGATGACCGGGCGTGAGCAGTTCTTC; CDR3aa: CASSLKGGTMTGREQFF
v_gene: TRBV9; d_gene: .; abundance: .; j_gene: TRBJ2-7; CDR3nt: TGTGCCAGCAGCGTAGGTGGGGCAGGGATCTACGAGCAGTACTTC; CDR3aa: CASSVGGAGIYEQYF
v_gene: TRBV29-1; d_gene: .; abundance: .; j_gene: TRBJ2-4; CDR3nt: TGCAGCGTCGGGGACCTGCGGAAAAACATTCAGTACTTC; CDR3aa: CSVGDLRKNIQYF
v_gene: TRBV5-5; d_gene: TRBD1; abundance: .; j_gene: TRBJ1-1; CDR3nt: TGTGCCAGCAGCACTGGGACAGGGAACACTGAAGCTTTCTTT; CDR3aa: CASSTGTGNTEAFF
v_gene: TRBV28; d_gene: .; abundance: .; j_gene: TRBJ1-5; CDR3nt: TGTGCCAGCAGTTTCAGTCAGCCCCAGCATTTT; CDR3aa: CASSFSQPQHF
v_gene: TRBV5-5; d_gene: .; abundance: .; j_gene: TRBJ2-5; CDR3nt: TGTGCCAGCAGCTTGTATGTAGGTAGAGAGACCCAGTACTTC; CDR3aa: CASSLYVGRETQYF
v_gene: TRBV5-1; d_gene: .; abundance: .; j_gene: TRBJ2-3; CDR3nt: TGCGCCAGCAGCTTTTGGGCTGCGAGCACAGATACGCAGTATTTT; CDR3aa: CASSFWAASTDTQYF
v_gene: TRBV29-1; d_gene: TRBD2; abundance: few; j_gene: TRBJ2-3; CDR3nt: TGCAGCGCCCGTGGGCTAGCGGGGGGGCCGCTCACAGATACGCAGTATTTT; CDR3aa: CSARGLAGGPLTDTQYF
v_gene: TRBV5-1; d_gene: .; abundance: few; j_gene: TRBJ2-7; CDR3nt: TGCGCCAGCAGCTTGAGGGGGGAGTCATACTACGAGCAGTACTTC; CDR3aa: CASSLRGESYYEQYF